The T cell receptor (beta chain) under discussion was sequenced for a study of identical twins. Study results and caveats: For out-of-frame alpha sequences shared by twins, low generation probability was in excess.

TCRdb independently ran MiXCR on the 5' RACE reads; one entry per CDR3 protein. The sample shows 300,000 or so distinct CDR3 sequences, 8% to 9.5% of them seen only once. To note about this clonotype: Its target is unknown.

These data were likewise used in another study, on yellow fever vaccine responses in identical twins.

The clonotype originates from a woman between 18 and 30 years old in good health. Source material: CD8+ T cells sorted from blood.

The CDR3 sequence: CATSRETGGAFF. The CDR3 DNA follows: TGTGCCACCAGCAGGGAGACAGGGGGAGCTTTCTTT. This chain uses TRBV15 with TRBJ1-1, with 9 bases that match TRBD1. After removal of 3 bases from V and 10 bases from J, the junction contained 3 bases not matched to a gene. The CDR3 is 12 amino acids. In germline, CDR1 is LNHNV, CDR2 YYDKDF (reference sequence).